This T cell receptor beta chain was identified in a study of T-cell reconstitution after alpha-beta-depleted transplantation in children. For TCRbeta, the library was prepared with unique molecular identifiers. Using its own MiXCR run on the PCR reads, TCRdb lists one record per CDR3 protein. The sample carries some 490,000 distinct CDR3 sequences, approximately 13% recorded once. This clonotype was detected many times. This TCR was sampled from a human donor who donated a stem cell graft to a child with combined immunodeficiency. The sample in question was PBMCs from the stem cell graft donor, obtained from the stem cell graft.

CDR3 coding DNA: TGTGCCAGCAGCTTCCGTTCTGGGGGGGAGCAAGATACGCAGTATTTT. It translates to CASSFRSGGEQDTQYF. The V and J genes are TRBV7-9 and TRBJ2-3; 7 bases agree with TRBD2. V trimming: 3 bases; J trimming: 5 bases; junction bases outside the gene matches: 11. CDR1 SEHNR and CDR2 FQNEAQ come from the germline V gene (reference sequence). CDR3 size: 16 residues.